These 9 T cell receptor beta chains originate from one sample sequenced in a study of cytomegalovirus exposure and HLA in healthy donors. PCR amplification relied on 60 Vbeta primers (plus 13 Jbeta primers). The data were produced by immunoSEQ multiplex PCR, yet TCRdb's version contains in-frame clones alone and is incomplete. The top ten hold roughly 2.3% of the sample, which has around 280,000 clones, around 90% seen once. The sequenced material came from PBMCs. Receptors were obtained from a woman aged 18-29 years in good health and CMV-seronegative.

V is TRBV5-6 and J is TRBJ1-5; D is possibly TRBD1 (6 bases). Deletions cut 1 base from V and 2 bases from J, with 16 bases between. CDR3 size: 17 residues. Germline values: CDR1 SGHDT, CDR2 YYEEEE. CDR3 in DNA: TGTGCCAGCAGCTTGTCCCAGGGGTCAAATCGCAATCAGCCCCAGCATTTT. Translation: CASSLSQGSNRNQPQHF.

The sample holds one count of this clone. The chain carries TRBV18 and TRBJ1-1; 9 bases match TRBD1. Per germline, CDR1 KGHSH and CDR2 LQKENI. The CDR3 runs 15 residues. The V gene end was trimmed by 3 bases and the J gene end by 4 bases; junction bases not matched to a gene: 6. DNA of the CDR3: TGTGCCAGCTCACCCAACAGGGGGCACGGCACTGAAGCTTTCTTT. It yields the protein CASSPNRGHGTEAFF.

The gene calls are TRBV11-2 and TRBJ1-1; 8 bases align to TRBD1. In germline, CDR1 is SGHAT, CDR2 FQNNGV. The CDR3 is 14 amino acids. Trimming took 5 bases from V and 6 from J; bases not matched to a gene: 8. For the CDR3, the DNA is TGTGCCAGCAGCCGGACAGGGAATGACGCTGAAGCTTTCTTT. This gives the protein CASSRTGNDAEAFF.

The chain carries TRBV7-3 and TRBJ1-1; the D gene is possibly TRBD1 (5 bases). The V end was cut by 6 bases, the J end by 4 bases, with 27 bases between. Germline-derived CDR1 and CDR2 are SGHTA and FQGTGA. CDR3 length: 18 amino acids. The CDR3 sequence is CASSFTGVSGQGGTEAFF. Written as DNA, the CDR3 is TGTGCCAGCAGTTTTACCGGGGTCAGCGGGCAGGGAGGCACTGAAGCTTTCTTT.

V usage is TRBV19 and J usage is TRBJ2-1, with 8 positions matching TRBD2. J gave up 6 bases and V 4 bases, and 8 bases lay outside the gene matches. CDR1 is LNHDA and CDR2 is SQIVND in the germline V gene (reference sequence). CDR3 size: 15 residues. CDR3 bases: TGTGCCAGTAGTAGGTGGGGACTAGGAGGCAATGAGCAGTTCTTC. Translated, it gives CASSRWGLGGNEQFF.

This chain uses TRBV5-6 with TRBJ2-5, with 7 bases identical to TRBD2. Germline V CDR1 and CDR2: SGHDT, YYEEEE. Trimming took 0 bases from V and 4 from J; bases not matched to a gene: 6. CDR3 length: 15 residues. The CDR3 sequence: CASSLETSVGETQYF. CDR3 sequence (DNA): TGTGCCAGCAGCTTGGAAACTAGCGTCGGAGAGACCCAGTACTTC.

The V gene is TRBV7-3, the J gene TRBJ2-7; D call uncertain. V was shortened by 5 bases and J by 2 bases, with 13 bases between the two germline ends. The CDR3 runs 14 residues. Germline lookup yields CDR1 SGHTA and CDR2 FQGTGA. The CDR3 is CASSPYMRPYEQYF. Written as DNA, the CDR3 is TGTGCCAGCAGCCCATACATGAGGCCCTACGAGCAGTACTTC.

This clone was recorded a few times. The CDR3 is CASSLPGEAFF. As DNA, the CDR3 is TGCGCCAGCAGCTTGCCGGGAGAAGCTTTCTTT. The chain recombines TRBV5-1 with TRBJ1-1; D gene unclear. In germline, CDR1 is SGHRS, CDR2 YFSETQ. The CDR3 is 11 residues long. Deletions cut 1 base from V and 8 bases from J, with 6 bases between. Based on the CDR3 plus reference TRBV5-1 and TRBJ1-1, the full variable domain is KAGVTQTPRYLIKTRGQQVTLSCSPISGHRSVSWYQQTPGQGLQFLFEYFSETQRNKGNFPGRFSGRQFSNSRSEMNVSTLELGDSALYLCASSLPGEAFFGQGTRLTVV.

The chain employs TRBV7-3 and TRBJ2-3; TRBD1 aligns across 9 bases. V shed 4 bases and J 1 base; nucleotides not matched to a gene: 3. The CDR3 has 15 amino acids. Germline CDR1 SGHTA, CDR2 FQGTGA. The CDR3 region is CASSSRTGGTDTQYF. The CDR3 DNA is TGTGCCAGCAGCTCTCGGACAGGGGGCACAGATACGCAGTATTTT.